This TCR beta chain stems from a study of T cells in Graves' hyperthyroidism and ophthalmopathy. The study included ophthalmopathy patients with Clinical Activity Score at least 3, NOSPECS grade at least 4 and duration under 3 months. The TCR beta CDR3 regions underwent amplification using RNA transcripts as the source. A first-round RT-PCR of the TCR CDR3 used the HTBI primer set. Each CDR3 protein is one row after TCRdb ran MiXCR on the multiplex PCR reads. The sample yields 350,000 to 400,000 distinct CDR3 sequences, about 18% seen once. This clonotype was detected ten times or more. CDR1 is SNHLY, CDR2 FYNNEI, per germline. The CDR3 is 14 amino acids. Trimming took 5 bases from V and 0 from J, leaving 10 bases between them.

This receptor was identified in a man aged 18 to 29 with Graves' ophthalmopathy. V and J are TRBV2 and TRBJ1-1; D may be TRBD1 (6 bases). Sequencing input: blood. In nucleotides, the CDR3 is TGTGCCAGCAGTATACAGGGAATGAACACTGAAGCTTTCTTT. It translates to CASSIQGMNTEAFF.